This T cell receptor beta chain comes out of a study of PD-1 blockade in mismatch repair-deficient tumors. Study in general: Enrolled about 2013-2017, patients had progressing, pretreated mismatch repair-deficient cancers of over nine types.

Study-level points and caveats: Rapid post-treatment expansion, then contraction, generally preceding radiologic response, marked tumor-resident clones.

Mismatch repair deficiency was confirmed in all patients, by PCR or immunohistochemistry. Three pembrolizumab responders had their TCRs sequenced. The repertoire was sequenced with immunoSEQ multiplex PCR; TCRdb's copy has only in-frame clones and lacks some. Here the sample spans about 16,000 clones, approximately 84% being singletons. Details on this clone: The antigen is undetermined.

This clonotype was sampled from an adult with mismatch repair-deficient cancer. The starting material was PBMCs, obtained before pembrolizumab treatment.

DNA for the CDR3: TGTGCCAGCAGTGAAGCCACAGGGGGTAATGAAAAACTGTTTTTT. Translating gives CASSEATGGNEKLFF. The V call is TRBV6-1, the J call TRBJ1-4; 8 bases are shared with TRBD1. Germline V gives CDR1 MNHNS, CDR2 SASEGT. V dropped 0 bases and J dropped 4; count of bases not matched to a gene: 1. The length of the CDR3 is 15 residues.